The 5 T cell receptor beta chains below come from one sample, sequenced in a study of identical twins. A single record per CDR3 protein comes from TCRdb applying MiXCR to the 5' RACE reads. The table shows some 570,000 distinct CDR3 sequences, with about a fifth occurring only once. The sample also formed part of further work on yellow fever vaccine responses in identical twins.

Sample: CD4+ T cells sorted from blood. These receptors were collected from a young woman in good health.

For the CDR3, the DNA is TGTGCCAGCCTCCGGGGGTACACTGAAGCTTTCTTT. This gives the protein CASLRGYTEAFF. J is TRBJ1-1 and V is TRBV12-3 or TRBV12-4, with D tentatively TRBD1 (5 bases). V lost 8 bases to trimming and J lost 3 bases, with 10 bases between them. There are 12 residues in the CDR3.

The rearrangement joins TRBV20-1 to TRBJ2-3, with 9 bases aligning to TRBD2. Germline assignment: CDR1 DFQATT and CDR2 SNEGSKA (reference sequence). CDR3 size: 15 residues. V shed 3 bases and J 3 bases; nucleotides not matched to a gene: 7. As DNA, the CDR3 is TGCAGTGCTAGCGGGGCTAGCGGGGTTACAGATACGCAGTATTTT. Translated: CSASGASGVTDTQYF.

This clonotype was seen only a few times. The rearrangement uses TRBV28 and TRBJ1-5, with no clear D. The V end lost 6 bases, the J end lost 5 bases, and 11 bases lay between the germline ends. The CDR3 contains 13 residues. Germline V CDR1 and CDR2: MDHEN, SYDVKM. The CDR3 is CASSPGNYQPQHF. The CDR3 coding sequence is TGTGCCAGCAGCCCTGGAAACTATCAGCCCCAGCATTTT.

This clonotype was detected a few times. The V and J genes are TRBV9 and TRBJ2-7; 9 bases fit TRBD1. Germline CDR1 reads SGDLS; CDR2 reads YYNGEE. The CDR3 consists of 15 residues. J lost 2 bases, V lost 0 bases, and 3 bases had no gene match. CDR3 in amino acids: CASSVGTGEAYEQYF. The CDR3, as DNA: TGTGCCAGCAGCGTAGGGACAGGGGAAGCCTACGAGCAGTACTTC.

This clonotype was seen a handful of times. V usage is TRBV5-1 and J usage is TRBJ2-7, with a possible D match to TRBD2 (6 bases). The germline gives CDR1 SGHRS, CDR2 YFSETQ. Trimming cost V 1 base and J 3 bases, with 11 bases left between them. This CDR3 is 14 amino acids long. The CDR3 reads CASSLSLADYEQYF. The DNA for the CDR3 is TGCGCCAGCAGCTTGTCACTAGCCGACTACGAGCAGTACTTC. Combining the CDR3 with reference TRBV5-1 and TRBJ2-7 gives the whole variable domain KAGVTQTPRYLIKTRGQQVTLSCSPISGHRSVSWYQQTPGQGLQFLFEYFSETQRNKGNFPGRFSGRQFSNSRSEMNVSTLELGDSALYLCASSLSLADYEQYFGPGTRLTVT.